Below are 28 T cell receptor beta chains sequenced from a single sample in a study of blood T cell repertoires in COVID-19 (dated by TCRdb to about 2020). The method was the immunoSEQ multiplex PCR assay. This immuneACCESS table, as held by TCRdb, lists in-frame sequences with V and J called but not all clones. Of the missing ones, under half trace to an unresolved V gene in checked studies; the others have no known cause. This sample has 50,000 to 65,000 clones in its table, and 80% to 85% of those were observed once. Of the sample, more than 15% is held by the ten largest clones. Sequenced: peripheral blood. These receptors originate from a man between 60 and 70 years old with COVID-19, enrolled during active disease.

The CDR3: CASSLAEGASYEQYF. Written as DNA, the CDR3 is TGTGCCAGCAGCTTAGCTGAGGGGGCCTCCTACGAGCAGTACTTC. The chain recombines TRBV7-6 with TRBJ2-7; TRBD1 aligns across 7 bases. The CDR3 runs 15 residues. Unmatched junction bases numbered 2, after V lost 0 bases and J lost 0 bases. Germline CDR1 SGHVS, CDR2 FNYEAQ.

V is TRBV6-5 and J is TRBJ2-3; TRBD1 matches 9 bases. CDR3 length: 14 amino acids. V dropped 2 bases and J dropped 6; count of bases not matched to a gene: 3. Germline CDR1 MNHEY, CDR2 SVGAGI. As DNA, the CDR3 is TGTGCCAGCAGTTACAAAGGGACAGGGGATACGCAGTATTTT. Protein product: CASSYKGTGDTQYF.

CDR3 coding DNA: TGTGCCAGCAGCTTAGGGACAGGTGACTATGGCTACACCTTC. Translated, it gives CASSLGTGDYGYTF. The chain has TRBV7-9 and TRBJ1-2; 7 positions match TRBD1. Germline lookup yields CDR1 SEHNR and CDR2 FQNEAQ (reference sequence). V lost 1 base and J lost 3; bases outside the gene matches: 2. The CDR3 has 14 residues.

This chain uses TRBV4-1 with TRBJ2-7; TRBD1 matches at 7 bases. V was clipped by 3 bases and J by 2 bases; unmatched bases: 7. The CDR3 loop spans 15 amino acids. Germline V gene data show CDR1 as MGHRA and CDR2 as YSYEKL. CDR3 sequence: CASSQTTGRTYEQYF. The CDR3 coding sequence is TGCGCCAGCAGCCAGACGACAGGGAGAACCTACGAGCAGTACTTC.

A single count supports this clone. The rearrangement links TRBV18 to TRBJ2-5; D ambiguous. The CDR3 covers 12 residues. Germline V gene lookup returns CDR1 KGHSH and CDR2 LQKENI. Trimming pared 5 bases from V and 2 bases from J, leaving 6 bases between. CDR3 sequence: CASSNIQETQYF. DNA for the CDR3: TGTGCCAGCTCAAATATTCAAGAGACCCAGTACTTC.

The chain combines TRBV9 with TRBJ2-1, with 9 bases that match TRBD2. Germline V CDR1 and CDR2: SGDLS, YYNGEE. The length of the CDR3 is 20 residues. The V gene end was trimmed by 1 base and the J gene end by 0 bases; junction bases not matched to a gene: 14. CDR3 coding DNA: TGTGCCAGCAGCGTATACCCTGGTCCAGTAGCGGGGGTCTCCTACAATGAGCAGTTCTTC. It yields the protein CASSVYPGPVAGVSYNEQFF. Filled out from reference TRBV9 and TRBJ2-1, the complete variable domain reads DSGVTQTPKHLITATGQRVTLRCSPRSGDLSVYWYQQSLDQGLQFLIQYYNGEERAKGNILERFSAQQFPDLHSELNLSSLELGDSALYFCASSVYPGPVAGVSYNEQFFGPGTRLTVL.

V is TRBV7-2 and J is TRBJ2-1; D perhaps matches TRBD2 (6 bases). The CDR3 is 13 amino acids. The germline V and J ends were trimmed by 2 bases and 10 bases, with 12 bases remaining between them. Germline V gives CDR1 SGHTA, CDR2 FQGNSA. CDR3 sequence (DNA): TGTGCCAGCAGCTTACCCTGGGAGGACGAGCAGTTCTTC. This sequence encodes CASSLPWEDEQFF.

The V call is TRBV12-3 or TRBV12-4, the J call TRBJ2-7, with D unclear. Trimming removed 5 bases from V and 3 bases from J, with 11 bases in between. The CDR3 has 13 amino acids. The CDR3 is CASSPTVNYEQYF. In DNA form, the CDR3 reads TGTGCCAGCAGTCCTACAGTTAACTACGAGCAGTACTTC.

CDR3 DNA sequence: TGTGCCACCAGTGATTTGCGGGGGAGGGGGGCGGAAGATGAGCAGTTCTTC. It yields the protein CATSDLRGRGAEDEQFF. The chain recombines TRBV24-1 with TRBJ2-1; weak D call: TRBD2 (7 bases). This CDR3 spans 17 amino acids. Germline V CDR1 and CDR2: KGHDR, SFDVKD. The V end lost 0 bases, the J end lost 8 bases, and 19 bases lay between the germline ends.

The chain combines TRBV7-2 with TRBJ2-7, with D possibly matching TRBD2 (6 bases). CDR3 length: 13 amino acids. The germline V and J ends were trimmed by 4 bases and 4 bases, with 11 bases remaining between them. Germline V gene data show CDR1 as SGHTA and CDR2 as FQGNSA. The CDR3 DNA reads TGTGCCAGCAGCTGGAGGGTCGAATACGAGCAGTACTTC. Translating it yields CASSWRVEYEQYF. The whole variable domain, remainder taken from reference TRBV7-2 and TRBJ2-7, is GAGVSQSPSNKVTEKGKDVELRCDPISGHTALYWYRQSLGQGLEFLIYFQGNSAPDKSGLPSDRFSAERTGGSVSTLTIQRTQQEDSAVYLCASSWRVEYEQYFGPGTRLTVT.

V is TRBV5-6 and J is TRBJ1-4, with D perhaps TRBD1 (5 bases). Trimming stripped 1 base from V and 4 bases from J, with 17 bases between. CDR1 and CDR2 (germline): SGHDT, YYEEEE. The CDR3 spans 17 residues. The CDR3 protein is CASSLLGGGERNEKLFF. Here the CDR3 DNA reads TGTGCCAGCAGCTTGTTGGGGGGTGGCGAACGTAATGAAAAACTGTTTTTT. Based on the CDR3 plus reference TRBV5-6 and TRBJ1-4, the full variable domain is DAGVTQSPTHLIKTRGQQVTLRCSPKSGHDTVSWYQQALGQGPQFIFQYYEEEERQRGNFPDRFSGHQFPNYSSELNVNALLLGDSALYLCASSLLGGGERNEKLFFGSGTQLSVL.

This clone has a single count. The chain couples TRBV28 to TRBJ2-5; D possibly corresponds to TRBD1 (6 bases). V was pared by 2 bases and J by 4 bases, with 14 bases between. The CDR3 length is 15 residues. CDR1 is MDHEN, CDR2 SYDVKM, per germline. The CDR3 sequence: CASSLGQNGRETQYF. The CDR3, as DNA: TGTGCCAGCAGTTTAGGACAGAATGGGCGAGAGACCCAGTACTTC.

The chain carries TRBV28 and TRBJ1-2; D may be TRBD1 (5 bases). V shed 6 bases and J shed 8 bases, with 16 bases lying between them. This CDR3 region has 13 residues. Germline V gene sequence: CDR1 MDHEN, CDR2 SYDVKM. In DNA, the CDR3 is TGTGCCAGCAGCTGGGGCCGTCTCGGGGGCTACACCTTC. Translated, it gives CASSWGRLGGYTF.

This clone was observed a single time. This chain joins TRBV4-2 and TRBJ1-2; a weak D match, TRBD1 (6 bases). Trimming took off 0 bases at V and 0 bases at J, with 14 bases between the two ends. The CDR3 is made up of 17 amino acids. Germline V gives CDR1 LGHNA, CDR2 YNFKEQ. CDR3 sequence reads: CASSQDFMDSANYGYTF. The CDR3 DNA sequence: TGTGCCAGCAGCCAAGACTTTATGGACAGCGCTAACTATGGCTACACCTTC.

The rearrangement links TRBV2 to TRBJ1-2; 7 positions agree with TRBD1. Germline V lookup: CDR1 SNHLY, CDR2 FYNNEI. CDR3 length equals 14 residues. V was clipped by 6 bases and J by 4 bases; unmatched bases: 8. The chain's CDR3 is CASRATGTAYGYTF. DNA for the CDR3: TGTGCCAGCAGGGCCACCGGGACAGCCTATGGCTACACCTTC.

The V and J genes are TRBV24-1 and TRBJ2-2, with TRBD2 matching over 7 bases. The CDR3 consists of 16 residues. Unmatched junction bases numbered 4, after V lost 3 bases and J lost 1 base. The germline V gene encodes CDR1 KGHDR and CDR2 SFDVKD. CDR3 in amino acids: CATSDAGGGNTGELFF. The CDR3 coding sequence is TGTGCCACCAGTGATGCTGGGGGGGGGAACACCGGGGAGCTGTTTTTT.

The chain uses TRBV7-9 and TRBJ1-1; D is possibly TRBD1 (5 bases). This CDR3 region has 13 residues. Germline-derived CDR1 and CDR2 are SEHNR and FQNEAQ (reference sequence). V lost 1 base, J lost 5 bases, and 8 bases lay in between. The CDR3 DNA follows: TGTGCCAGCAGCTTAGGGGGGAGGACTGAAGCTTTCTTT. Amino acid sequence: CASSLGGRTEAFF.

This chain joins TRBV5-6 and TRBJ1-2, with 10 bases lining up with TRBD1. The CDR3 consists of 15 residues. J was trimmed by 3 bases and V by 1 base; bases with no gene match: 3. Germline V CDR1 and CDR2: SGHDT, YYEEEE. For the CDR3, the DNA is TGTGCCAGCAGCTTGCGGACAGGGGGAGACTATGGCTACACCTTC. Translation gives CASSLRTGGDYGYTF.

The chain's CDR3 is CASSLAGGPFEQFF. The CDR3 nucleotides read TGTGCCAGCAGCTTAGCGGGAGGGCCCTTTGAGCAGTTCTTC. The rearrangement uses TRBV7-9 and TRBJ2-1, with 7 bases that match TRBD2. Germline-derived CDR1 and CDR2 are SEHNR and FQNEAQ (reference sequence). V lost 0 bases to trimming and J lost 9 bases; unmatched junction nucleotides: 5. The CDR3 is 14 residues long.

The V gene is TRBV29-1, the J gene TRBJ2-3, with D possibly TRBD2 on 7 matching bases. Germline values: CDR1 SQVTM, CDR2 ANQGSEA. Trimming removed 5 bases at V and 2 bases at J, with 20 bases between. The CDR3 covers 16 residues. CDR3 sequence (DNA): TGCAGCGTTATGGGGGGCGCGGGGGACTCCACAGATACGCAGTATTTT. Translating gives CSVMGGAGDSTDTQYF.

This chain links TRBV3-1 (or the pseudogene TRBV3-2) with TRBJ2-7; 7 nucleotides line up with TRBD1. Germline V CDR1 and CDR2: LGHDT, YNNKEL (reference sequence). This CDR3 has 14 amino acids. V shed 3 bases, J shed 5 bases, and the junction held 7 bases outside the gene matches. The CDR3 sequence is CASSQATGLDEQYF. The CDR3 region has the DNA TGTGCCAGCAGCCAGGCGACAGGGTTAGACGAGCAGTACTTC.

The V and J genes are TRBV11-2 and TRBJ1-1; D might be TRBD1 (5 bases). CDR3 length equals 13 residues. With 5 bases removed from V and 3 bases from J, the gap between germline ends came to 10 bases. The germline gives CDR1 SGHAT, CDR2 FQNNGV. CDR3 nucleotides: TGTGCCAGCAGCCCTCAGGGTGACACTGAAGCTTTCTTT. This gives the protein CASSPQGDTEAFF. Together with reference TRBV11-2 and TRBJ1-1, the CDR3 gives the full variable domain: EAGVAQSPRYKIIEKRQSVAFWCNPISGHATLYWYQQILGQGPKLLIQFQNNGVVDDSQLPKDRFSAERLKGVDSTLKIQPAKLEDSAVYLCASSPQGDTEAFFGQGTRLTVV.

The J gene is TRBJ1-1, the V gene TRBV10-3; no firm D call. V lost 5 bases, J lost 1 base, and 11 bases lay in between. This CDR3 has 14 amino acids. The germline CDR1 and CDR2 sequences are ENHRY and SYGVKD. The CDR3 loop is CAISHETGNTEAFF. Written as DNA, the CDR3 is TGTGCCATCAGTCACGAAACGGGGAACACTGAAGCTTTCTTT.

This clone is labeled medium-sized (0.01 to 0.1%). The chain uses TRBV2 and TRBJ1-2; TRBD1 aligns across 7 bases. The ends lost 6 bases at V and 6 bases at J; junction bases unmatched: 7. The CDR3 runs to 13 residues. The germline CDR1 and CDR2 sequences are SNHLY and FYNNEI. CDR3 nucleotide sequence: TGTGCCAGCAGCGTGACAGGGCAAGATGGCTACACCTTC. Its protein product is CASSVTGQDGYTF.

This clone was observed a few times. V is TRBV28 and J is TRBJ1-6; D is ambiguous. The CDR3 loop spans 13 amino acids. V lost 6 bases, J lost 7 bases, and 10 bases lay in between. In germline, CDR1 is MDHEN, CDR2 SYDVKM. CDR3 protein: CASRLTINSPLHF. CDR3 nucleotides: TGTGCCAGCAGACTTACCATAAATTCACCCCTCCACTTT.

This chain uses TRBV5-1 with TRBJ1-4; D not resolved. V lost 2 bases and J 0 bases, leaving 5 bases between the germline ends. This CDR3 region has 14 residues. Germline V gene data show CDR1 as SGHRS and CDR2 as YFSETQ. In DNA, the CDR3 is TGCGCCAGCAGCTTCGAGACAACTAATGAAAAACTGTTTTTT. Its protein product is CASSFETTNEKLFF.

The V and J genes are TRBV5-1 and TRBJ2-6; D unresolved. This CDR3 comprises 16 residues. With 4 bases removed from V and 2 bases from J, the gap between germline ends came to 13 bases. Looked up from germline, CDR1 is SGHRS and CDR2 is YFSETQ. The CDR3, as DNA: TGCGCCAGCAGCGAGACACCCAACCCTGGGGCCAACGTCCTGACTTTC. This codes for CASSETPNPGANVLTF.

This rearrangement joins TRBV6-5 to TRBJ1-1, with D perhaps matching TRBD1 (5 bases). The CDR3 has 13 amino acids. The germline V gene encodes CDR1 MNHEY and CDR2 SVGAGI. The V gene lost 4 bases and the J gene lost 4 bases, with 10 bases spanning the gap. CDR3 sequence: CASSLWGGTEAFF. The CDR3 coding sequence is TGTGCCAGCAGTTTGTGGGGGGGCACTGAAGCTTTCTTT.